The clone carrying this T cell receptor (beta chain) was seen only a few times. Indicated treatment: oral pan-JAK inhibitor, 5-10 mg twice daily. Germline CDR1 reads MDHEN; CDR2 reads SYDVKM. The CDR3 consists of 15 residues. V was clipped by 5 bases and J by 0 bases; unmatched bases: 5. cDNA prepared by RNA extraction and subsequent reverse transcription served as the template for sequencing. The assay was immunoSEQ multiplex PCR, and TCRdb's table has in-frame clones only and misses some. The data show some 170,000 clones, about 53% seen once. These data belong to a study of CD8+ T cells in alopecia areata.

The receptor was isolated from a human donor with alopecia areata. The chain recombines TRBV28 with TRBJ2-3; 7 bases are shared with TRBD2. Material: CD8+ T cells sorted from blood, obtained at week 24, from a patient treated with tofacitinib. CDR3 sequence (DNA): TGTGCCAGCAGTGTACGGGGGGTGAGCACAGATACGCAGTATTTT. Translating gives CASSVRGVSTDTQYF.